Below are 11 T cell receptor beta chains sequenced from a single sample in a study of read filtering for tumor transcriptome and immune sequencing. This library used roughly 400 ng RNA and molecular barcoded adaptors spanning alpha/delta and beta/gamma chains. TCRdb re-analysed the reads in MiXCR, keeping a single row per CDR3 protein. The sample lists some 40,000 distinct CDR3 sequences, approximately 15% seen once, with less than 20% in the top ten. The sequencing input was a population of CD138-negative cells sorted from bone marrow. These TCRs come from a donor at least 40 years old with multiple myeloma.

This clonotype has at least ten counts. The genes are TRBV6-2 or TRBV6-3 and TRBJ2-5, with 7 bases matching TRBD2. CDR1 is MNHEY, CDR2 SVGEGT, per germline. The CDR3 sequence is 13 residues long. V lost 7 bases and J lost 5; bases outside the gene matches: 7. CDR3: CASIRGEMETQYF. As DNA, the CDR3 is TGTGCCAGCATACGGGGGGAGATGGAGACCCAGTACTTC.

This clonotype was detected many times. The chain combines TRBV28 with TRBJ1-2, with 7 bases aligning to TRBD1. The CDR3 runs to 16 residues. V shed 4 bases and J 4 bases; nucleotides not matched to a gene: 12. Per germline, CDR1 MDHEN and CDR2 SYDVKM. CDR3 in amino acids: CASSSTIGTAFYGYTF. DNA of the CDR3: TGTGCCAGCAGTTCTACAATAGGGACAGCTTTCTATGGCTACACCTTC.

As concerns this clonotype: This may be a read error, as it is one base from a much larger clone. The V call is TRBV2, the J call TRBJ2-3; 7 positions agree with TRBD1. CDR3 length: 15 residues. The germline V gene encodes CDR1 SNHLY and CDR2 FYNNEI. With V trimmed by 2 bases and J by 2 bases, 4 bases remained unmatched. CDR3 region: CASSELQGTTDTQYF. DNA of the CDR3: TGTGCCAGCAGTGAACTACAGGGGACCACAGATACGCAGTATTTT.

The chain joins TRBV2 to TRBJ1-3; D gene uncertain. The V end was cut by 2 bases, the J end by 0 bases, with 5 bases between. Germline CDR1 is SNHLY and CDR2 is FYNNEI. This CDR3 has 14 residues. The CDR3 sequence: CASSESRSGNTIYF. CDR3 DNA sequence: TGTGCCAGCAGTGAATCACGCTCTGGAAACACCATATATTTT.

This chain links TRBV6-6 with TRBJ2-3; the D gene could be TRBD1 or TRBD2 (5 bases each). CDR1 MNHNY and CDR2 SVGAGI come from the germline V gene (reference sequence). CDR3 size: 16 residues. V lost 10 bases and J lost 1, with 21 bases in between. The chain's CDR3 is CATRGPTEDRTDTQYF. DNA for the CDR3: TGTGCCACCCGCGGGCCGACAGAGGATCGCACAGATACGCAGTATTTT.

This clonotype was seen repeatedly, ten times or more. The V gene is TRBV3-1, the J gene TRBJ2-7, with unresolved D. The CDR3 is made up of 15 amino acids. Trimming removed 1 base from V and 6 bases from J, with 16 bases in between. Per germline, CDR1 LGHDT and CDR2 YNNKEL (reference sequence). CDR3 sequence (DNA): TGTGCCAGCAGCCAAGGACTCGCAAGACCGCTCGAGCAGTACTTC. Translation gives CASSQGLARPLEQYF.

This clonotype was counted many times. The gene calls are TRBV28 and TRBJ1-3; D unresolved. V was cut by 4 bases and J by 0 bases, with 10 bases left in between. This CDR3 is 15 amino acids long. Per germline, CDR1 MDHEN and CDR2 SYDVKM. The CDR3 loop reads CASSSSQHSGNTIYF. In nucleotides, the CDR3 is TGTGCCAGCAGTTCCTCGCAGCACTCTGGAAACACCATATATTTT. Together with reference TRBV28 and TRBJ1-3, the CDR3 gives the full variable domain: DVKVTQSSRYLVKRTGEKVFLECVQDMDHENMFWYRQDPGLGLRLIYFSYDVKMKEKGDIPEGYSVSREKKERFSLILESASTNQTSMYLCASSSSQHSGNTIYFGEGSWLTVV.

This clonotype has at least ten counts. V and J are TRBV7-3 and TRBJ2-2, with no clear D. Germline-derived CDR1 and CDR2 are SGHTA and FQGTGA. This CDR3 is 12 amino acids long. V was clipped by 8 bases and J by 4 bases, with 8 bases between them. In DNA, the CDR3 is TGTGCCAGCGCGTGGGGCACCGGGGAGCTGTTTTTT. It yields the protein CASAWGTGELFF.

In its sample, this clonotype was seen many times. CDR3 nucleotides: TGCAGTGCTAGGCAACCCCCCCAAGAGACCCAGTACTTC. Translation gives CSARQPPQETQYF. The rearrangement links TRBV20-1 to TRBJ2-5, with D unresolved. V dropped 3 bases and J dropped 1 base, with 9 bases sitting between them. The germline gives CDR1 DFQATT, CDR2 SNEGSKA (reference sequence). There are 13 residues in the CDR3.

This clonotype was seen repeatedly, ten times or more. The chain links TRBV7-2 to TRBJ2-2, with D possibly being TRBD2 (5 bases). The CDR3 is made up of 13 amino acids. V dropped 5 bases and J dropped 6 bases, with 10 bases sitting between them. The V gene's germline CDR1 is SGHTA and CDR2 FQGNSA. CDR3: CASSQLAAGELFF. CDR3 in DNA: TGTGCCAGCAGCCAGCTAGCTGCCGGGGAGCTGTTTTTT.

This clonotype was detected many times. The chain is built from TRBV7-6 and TRBJ2-3, with D tentatively TRBD1 (5 bases). The CDR3 is made up of 14 amino acids. Germline V CDR1 and CDR2: SGHVS, FNYEAQ. The germline V and J ends were trimmed by 1 base and 1 base, with 6 bases remaining between them. CDR3 DNA: TGTGCCAGCAGCTTAGGCAGGGGCACAGATACGCAGTATTTT. Translation gives CASSLGRGTDTQYF.